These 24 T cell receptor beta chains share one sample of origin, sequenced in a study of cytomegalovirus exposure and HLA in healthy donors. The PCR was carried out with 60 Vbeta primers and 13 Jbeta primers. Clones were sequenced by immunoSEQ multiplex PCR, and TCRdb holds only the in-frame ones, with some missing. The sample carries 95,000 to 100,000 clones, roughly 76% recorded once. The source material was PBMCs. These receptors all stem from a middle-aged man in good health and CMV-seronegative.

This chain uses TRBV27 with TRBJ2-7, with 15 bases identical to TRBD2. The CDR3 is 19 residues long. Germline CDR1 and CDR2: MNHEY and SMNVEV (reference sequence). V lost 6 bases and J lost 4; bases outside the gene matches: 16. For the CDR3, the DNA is TGTGCCAGCAGGCCACGGGAGGGACTAGCGGGAGGCCAGTTTTACGAGCAGTACTTC. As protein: CASRPREGLAGGQFYEQYF.

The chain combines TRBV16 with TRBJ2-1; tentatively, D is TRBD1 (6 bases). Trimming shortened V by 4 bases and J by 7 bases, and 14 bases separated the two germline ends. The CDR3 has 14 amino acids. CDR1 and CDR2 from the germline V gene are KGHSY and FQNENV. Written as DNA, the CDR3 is TGTGCCAGCAGCCCATGGACAGTTTCGAATGAGCAGTTCTTC. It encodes CASSPWTVSNEQFF.

CDR3 sequence: CASSLRQGGETQYF. The CDR3 nucleotides are TGTGCCAGCAGTTTAAGGCAGGGTGGGGAGACCCAGTACTTC. This sequence joins TRBV28 and TRBJ2-5, with D possibly matching TRBD1 (5 bases). CDR3 size: 14 residues. V lost 2 bases, J lost 5 bases, and 12 bases lay in between. Germline CDR1 and CDR2: MDHEN and SYDVKM.

The CDR3 is CASISGYNSPLHF. In DNA, the CDR3 is TGTGCCAGCATATCCGGTTATAATTCACCCCTCCACTTT. This chain connects TRBV2 to TRBJ1-6; D call uncertain. Trimming pared 7 bases from V and 4 bases from J, leaving 8 bases between. CDR3 length: 13 residues. CDR1 is SNHLY, CDR2 FYNNEI, per germline.

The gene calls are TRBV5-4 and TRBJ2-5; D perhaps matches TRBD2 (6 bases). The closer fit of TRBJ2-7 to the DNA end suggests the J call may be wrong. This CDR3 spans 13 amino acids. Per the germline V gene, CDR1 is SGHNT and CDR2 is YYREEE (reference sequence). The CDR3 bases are TGTGCCAGCAGCCCGGACTACTCGGGCGAGCAGTACTTC. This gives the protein CASSPDYSGEQYF.

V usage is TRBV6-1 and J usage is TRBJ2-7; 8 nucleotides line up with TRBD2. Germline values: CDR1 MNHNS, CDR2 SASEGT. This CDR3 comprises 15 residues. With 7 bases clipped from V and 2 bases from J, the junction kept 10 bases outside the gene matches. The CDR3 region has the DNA TGTGCCAGCAAAATTGTAAGCGGGGGTGCCTACGAGCAGTACTTC. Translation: CASKIVSGGAYEQYF.

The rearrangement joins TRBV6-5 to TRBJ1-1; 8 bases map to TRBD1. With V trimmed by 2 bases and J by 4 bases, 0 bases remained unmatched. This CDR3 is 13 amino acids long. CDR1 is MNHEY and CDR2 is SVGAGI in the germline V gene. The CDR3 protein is CASSYDRGTEAFF. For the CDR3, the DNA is TGTGCCAGCAGTTACGACAGGGGCACTGAAGCTTTCTTT.

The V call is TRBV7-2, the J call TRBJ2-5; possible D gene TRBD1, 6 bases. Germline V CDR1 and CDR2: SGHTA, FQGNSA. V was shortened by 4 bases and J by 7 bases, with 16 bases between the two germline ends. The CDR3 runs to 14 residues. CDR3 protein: CASSSNTGFGTQYF. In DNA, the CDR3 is TGTGCCAGCAGCTCCAATACAGGGTTTGGGACCCAGTACTTC.

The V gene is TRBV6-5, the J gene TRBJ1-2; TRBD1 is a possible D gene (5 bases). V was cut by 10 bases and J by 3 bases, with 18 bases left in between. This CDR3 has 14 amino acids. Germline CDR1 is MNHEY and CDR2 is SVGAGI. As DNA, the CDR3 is TGTGCCAACAGACAGACAGCATACGACTATGGCTACACCTTC. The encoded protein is CANRQTAYDYGYTF.

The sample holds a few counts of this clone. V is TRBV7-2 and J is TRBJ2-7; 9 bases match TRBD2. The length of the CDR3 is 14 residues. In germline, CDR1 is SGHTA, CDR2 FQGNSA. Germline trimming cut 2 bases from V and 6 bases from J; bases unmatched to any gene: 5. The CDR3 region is CASSLISGRIEQYF. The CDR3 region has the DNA TGTGCCAGCAGCTTAATAAGCGGGAGGATCGAGCAGTACTTC.

CDR3 region: CASSQDLKGMGQETQYF. CDR3 bases: TGTGCCAGCAGCCAAGATCTTAAGGGGATGGGGCAAGAGACCCAGTACTTC. V usage is TRBV4-2 and J usage is TRBJ2-5; tentatively, D is TRBD1 (5 bases). V lost 0 bases and J 2 bases, leaving 16 bases between the germline ends. Germline CDR1 reads LGHNA; CDR2 reads YNFKEQ. The CDR3 is made up of 17 amino acids.

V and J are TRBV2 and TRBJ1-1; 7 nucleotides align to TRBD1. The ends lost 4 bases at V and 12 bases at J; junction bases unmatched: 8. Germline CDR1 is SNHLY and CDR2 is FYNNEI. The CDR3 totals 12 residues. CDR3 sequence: CASSVGDRATFF. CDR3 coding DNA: TGTGCCAGCAGTGTAGGCGACAGGGCAACTTTCTTT.

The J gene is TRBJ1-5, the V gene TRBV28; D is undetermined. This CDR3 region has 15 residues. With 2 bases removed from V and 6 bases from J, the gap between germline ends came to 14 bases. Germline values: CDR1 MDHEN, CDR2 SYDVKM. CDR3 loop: CASSLPAFEGQPQHF. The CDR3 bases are TGTGCCAGCAGTTTACCCGCCTTTGAGGGTCAGCCCCAGCATTTT.

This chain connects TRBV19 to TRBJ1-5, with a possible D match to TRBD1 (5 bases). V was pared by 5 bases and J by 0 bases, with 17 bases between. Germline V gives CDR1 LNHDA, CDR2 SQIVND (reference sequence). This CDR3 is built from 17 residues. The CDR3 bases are TGTGCCAGTAGTGGCACCTCAGGGCGGGATAGCAATCAGCCCCAGCATTTT. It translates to CASSGTSGRDSNQPQHF.

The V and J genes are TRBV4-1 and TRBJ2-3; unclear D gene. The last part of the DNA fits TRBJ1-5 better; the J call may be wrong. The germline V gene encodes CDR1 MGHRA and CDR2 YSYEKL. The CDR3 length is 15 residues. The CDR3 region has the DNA TGCGCCAGCAGCCAACGCGGCGGGAGCACCGATACGCAGCATTTT. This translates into CASSQRGGSTDTQHF.

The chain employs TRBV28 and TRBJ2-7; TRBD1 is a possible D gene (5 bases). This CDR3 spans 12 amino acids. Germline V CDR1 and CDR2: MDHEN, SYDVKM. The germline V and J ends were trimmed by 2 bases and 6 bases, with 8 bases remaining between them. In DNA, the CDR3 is TGTGCCAGCAGTTTAGTCAGGGCCGAGCAGTACTTC. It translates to CASSLVRAEQYF.

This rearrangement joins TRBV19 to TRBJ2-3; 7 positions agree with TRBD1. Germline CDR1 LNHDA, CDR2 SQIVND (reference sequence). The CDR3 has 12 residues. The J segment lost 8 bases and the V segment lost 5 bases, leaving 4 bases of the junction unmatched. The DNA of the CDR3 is TGTGCCAGTAGTCCCCGACAGGGTACGCAGTATTTT. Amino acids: CASSPRQGTQYF.

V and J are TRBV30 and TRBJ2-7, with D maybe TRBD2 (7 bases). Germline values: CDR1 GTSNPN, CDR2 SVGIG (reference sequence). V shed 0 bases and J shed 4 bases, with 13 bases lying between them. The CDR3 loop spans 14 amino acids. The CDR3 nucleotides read TGTGCCTGGAGTGTACTACAGGGAGGGTACGAGCAGTACTTC. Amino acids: CAWSVLQGGYEQYF.

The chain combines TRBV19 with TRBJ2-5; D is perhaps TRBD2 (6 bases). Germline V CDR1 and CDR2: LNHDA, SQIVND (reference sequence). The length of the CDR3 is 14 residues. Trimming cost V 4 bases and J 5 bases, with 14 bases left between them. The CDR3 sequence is CASSTPGSPETQYF. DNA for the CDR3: TGTGCCAGTAGTACACCCGGGAGTCCGGAGACCCAGTACTTC.

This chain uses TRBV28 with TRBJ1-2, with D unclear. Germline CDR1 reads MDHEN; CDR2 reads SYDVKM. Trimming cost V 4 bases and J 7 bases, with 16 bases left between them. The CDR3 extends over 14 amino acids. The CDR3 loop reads CASSSARARSGYTF. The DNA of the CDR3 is TGTGCCAGCAGTTCGGCCCGAGCTAGGAGTGGCTACACCTTC.

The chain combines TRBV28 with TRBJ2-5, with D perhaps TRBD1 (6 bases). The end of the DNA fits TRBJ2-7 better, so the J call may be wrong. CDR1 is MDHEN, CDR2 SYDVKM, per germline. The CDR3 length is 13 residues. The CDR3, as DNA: TGTGCCAGCAGACGGACAGTGGACCGCGAGCAGTACTTC. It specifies CASRRTVDREQYF.

Here the CDR3 reads CAIVTVEFRDNSPLHF. In nucleotides, the CDR3 is TGTGCCATCGTAACGGTGGAGTTTCGGGATAATTCACCCCTCCACTTT. The V and J genes are TRBV19 and TRBJ1-6; D not resolved. The germline V gene has CDR1 LNHDA and CDR2 SQIVND (reference sequence). Deletions cut 10 bases from V and 5 bases from J, with 21 bases between. The CDR3 length is 16 residues. Full variable domain (rest looked up from reference TRBV19 and TRBJ1-6): DGGITQSPKYLFRKEGQNVTLSCEQNLNHDAMYWYRQDPGQGLRLIYYSQIVNDFQKGDIAEGYSVSREKKESFPLTVTSAQKNPTAFYLCAIVTVEFRDNSPLHFGNGTRLTVT.

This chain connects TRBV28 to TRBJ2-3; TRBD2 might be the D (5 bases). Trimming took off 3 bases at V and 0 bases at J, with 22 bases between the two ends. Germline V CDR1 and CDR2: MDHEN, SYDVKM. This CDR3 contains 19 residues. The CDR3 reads CASSFVRGGLVTSTDTQYF. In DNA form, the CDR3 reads TGTGCCAGCAGTTTCGTCCGGGGTGGGCTCGTGACTAGCACAGATACGCAGTATTTT. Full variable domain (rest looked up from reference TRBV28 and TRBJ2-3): DVKVTQSSRYLVKRTGEKVFLECVQDMDHENMFWYRQDPGLGLRLIYFSYDVKMKEKGDIPEGYSVSREKKERFSLILESASTNQTSMYLCASSFVRGGLVTSTDTQYFGPGTRLTVL.

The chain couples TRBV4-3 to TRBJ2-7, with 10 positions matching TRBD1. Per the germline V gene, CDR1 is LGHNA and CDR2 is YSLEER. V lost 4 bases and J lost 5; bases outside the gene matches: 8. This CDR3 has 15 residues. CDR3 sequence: CASSRAGQGFHEQYF. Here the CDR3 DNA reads TGCGCCAGCAGCCGGGCGGGACAGGGGTTCCACGAGCAGTACTTC.